This T cell receptor beta chain emerged from a study of blood T cell repertoires in COVID-19. Study summary: Samples taken during acute and convalescent COVID-19 were collected in the United States, Italy and Spain. PBMCs, B-cell-depleted T cells, or T cells provided the cDNA or gDNA that made up the material.

Original analysis: The authors estimated nucleated cell counts from reference gene primer amplification. Using immunoSEQ multiplex PCR, the repertoire was profiled, and TCRdb retains in-frame clones only, with some absent. V and J calls and clone size are as listed in that table; D and trimming were resolved from the DNA. The profile shows 29,000 or so clones, around 89% of them singletons. The V gene's germline CDR1 is SGHAT and CDR2 FQNNGV. This CDR3 spans 17 amino acids. V shed 1 base and J shed 0 bases, with 16 bases lying between them. The chain links TRBV11-2 to TRBJ2-7; D possibly corresponds to TRBD1 (6 bases). Sequenced: peripheral blood. The origin of this receptor is a human donor in a cohort sampled during active COVID-19. Written as DNA, the CDR3 is TGTGCCAGCAGCTTAGCTTGGAATAGGGGGAACTCCTACGAGCAGTACTTC. Translated, it gives CASSLAWNRGNSYEQYF.